This passage covers 23 T cell receptor beta chains from one sample sequenced in a study of T cell repertoires in cytomegalovirus infection. TCRdb fed the reads into MiXCR, producing one record per CDR3 protein. The table shows around 450,000 distinct CDR3 sequences, with about 11% occurring only once. Sequencing used PBMCs. The receptors originated from a human donor in good health (CMV status not recorded). Some clones in this sample may be carry-over from other donors' samples.

Notes on this clonotype: Compared with germline, one end of the junction differs, possibly owing to a read error. CDR3 DNA sequence: TGTGCCGGCTCACCACAGGGGACACCTGAGACTGAAGCTTTCTTT. Amino acids: CAGSPQGTPETEAFF. The chain carries TRBV18 and TRBJ1-1; 7 bases fit TRBD1. Germline CDR1 and CDR2: KGHSH and LQKENI. This CDR3 has 15 residues. Full variable domain (rest looked up from reference TRBV18 and TRBJ1-1): NAGVMQNPRHLVRRRGQEARLRCSPMKGHSHVYWYRQLPEEGLKFMVYLQKENIIDESGMPKERFSAEFPKEGPSILRIQQVVRGDSAAYFCAGSPQGTPETEAFFGQGTRLTVV.

This clonotype was recorded many times. The chain is built from TRBV6-2 or TRBV6-3 and TRBJ2-7, with no clear D. The CDR3 covers 15 residues. The germline V gene encodes CDR1 MNHEY and CDR2 SVGEGT. The V end lost 6 bases, the J end lost 5 bases, and 20 bases lay between the germline ends. The CDR3 loop reads CASRALGSGVHEQYF. CDR3 in DNA: TGTGCCAGCAGGGCCCTTGGGTCAGGCGTCCACGAGCAGTACTTC.

This clonotype was seen just once. The chain employs TRBV14 and TRBJ2-1; 10 positions agree with TRBD2. Germline loops: CDR1 SGHDN, CDR2 FVKESK. J gave up 12 bases and V 6 bases, and 11 bases lay outside the gene matches. The CDR3 contains 14 residues. In DNA, the CDR3 is TGTGCCAGCAGACGGGCTAGCGGGAGTCTGGTGCAGTTCTTC. Translated: CASRRASGSLVQFF.

This clonotype showed up many times. The chain carries TRBV10-3 and TRBJ1-1; 7 positions match TRBD1. CDR3 size: 13 residues. V dropped 6 bases and J dropped 1; count of bases not matched to a gene: 2. Germline-derived CDR1 and CDR2 are ENHRY and SYGVKD. This CDR3 reads CAISRTGNTEAFF. For the CDR3, the DNA is TGTGCCATCAGCCGGACAGGGAACACTGAAGCTTTCTTT.

This clonotype was seen a handful of times. The genes are TRBV19 and TRBJ1-5; 7 bases are a match to TRBD1. V shed 3 bases, J shed 6 bases, and the junction held 8 bases outside the gene matches. Germline CDR1 reads LNHDA; CDR2 reads SQIVND (reference sequence). The CDR3 runs to 15 residues. CDR3 in amino acids: CASSMGRGLPQPQHF. The DNA of the CDR3 is TGTGCCAGTAGTATGGGCAGGGGGTTGCCTCAGCCCCAGCATTTT.

This clonotype was detected ten times or more. V is TRBV5-1 and J is TRBJ2-5; the D gene is possibly TRBD2 (5 bases). Germline V CDR1 and CDR2: SGHRS, YFSETQ. The V end lost 0 bases, the J end lost 10 bases, and 7 bases lay between the germline ends. The CDR3 has 11 residues. The CDR3 loop is CASSLAGDQYF. The CDR3 nucleotides are TGCGCCAGCAGCTTGGCCGGGGACCAGTACTTC.

J is TRBJ2-5 and V is TRBV20-1; a weak D match, TRBD2 (7 bases). The CDR3 totals 15 residues. Trimming shortened V by 1 base and J by 4 bases, and 16 bases separated the two germline ends. Germline values: CDR1 DFQATT, CDR2 SNEGSKA (reference sequence). The CDR3 region is CSARVSSGGGETQYF. CDR3 sequence (DNA): TGCAGTGCTAGAGTCTCTAGCGGAGGGGGAGAGACCCAGTACTTC.

There are many counts of this clonotype. One end of the junction does not line up with germline, which may come from a read error. The chain joins TRBV5-1 to TRBJ2-5, with unresolved D. Germline V gives CDR1 SGHRS, CDR2 YFSETQ. The CDR3 runs 12 residues. The CDR3 spells CASSLDQETQYF. CDR3 bases: TGTGCCAGCAGCTTGGACCAAGAGACCCAGTACTTC.

This clonotype was seen ten or more times. The CDR3 sequence is CASRGPSYNEQFF. In DNA form, the CDR3 reads TGCGCCAGCCGGGGGCCATCCTACAATGAGCAGTTCTTC. The chain carries TRBV5-1 and TRBJ2-1, with D possibly being TRBD1 or TRBD2 (6 bases each). The CDR3 contains 13 residues. V dropped 7 bases and J dropped 1 base, with 9 bases sitting between them. Germline lookup yields CDR1 SGHRS and CDR2 YFSETQ.

This clonotype was picked up many times. V usage is TRBV6-5 and J usage is TRBJ2-1; possible D gene TRBD2, 6 bases. Germline V gene data show CDR1 as MNHEY and CDR2 as SVGAGI. V was cut by 5 bases and J by 6 bases, with 17 bases left in between. CDR3 length: 15 residues. CDR3 nucleotides: TGTGCCAGCAGTCCGGTCGGACGGGAGAGCAATGAGCAGTTCTTC. The encoded protein is CASSPVGRESNEQFF.

The rearrangement links TRBV5-3 to TRBJ1-1; weak D call: TRBD1 (6 bases). TRBV5-3 is an open reading frame, and its role is uncertain. The CDR3 is 16 amino acids. V dropped 8 bases and J dropped 4 bases, with 24 bases sitting between them. CDR3 in DNA: TGTGCCAGCAGCCCCCCCCCCCCAGGGGCGGTCACTGAAGCTTTCTTT. Protein product: CASSPPPPGAVTEAFF.

In its sample, this clonotype was seen many times. The CDR3 DNA reads TGTGCCAGCGGCCTAGGGCTCAATTCACCCCTCCACTTT. This sequence encodes CASGLGLNSPLHF. The V and J genes are TRBV7-9 and TRBJ1-6; D gene unclear. Germline loops: CDR1 SEHNR, CDR2 FQNEAQ (reference sequence). The V end was cut by 8 bases, the J end by 7 bases, with 12 bases between. CDR3 length: 13 residues.

This clonotype has a handful of counts. This chain uses TRBV2 with TRBJ2-7, with 8 bases identical to TRBD2. J gave up 3 bases and V 6 bases, and 10 bases lay outside the gene matches. The CDR3 has 15 residues. CDR1 is SNHLY and CDR2 is FYNNEI in the germline V gene. CDR3: CASSPGTSTFYEQYF. The CDR3, as DNA: TGTGCCAGCAGCCCCGGGACTAGTACATTCTACGAGCAGTACTTC.

This clonotype showed up many times. CDR3 in amino acids: CASSIALDRGPEAFF. CDR3 coding DNA: TGTGCCAGTAGTATAGCTTTGGACAGGGGGCCTGAAGCTTTCTTT. V usage is TRBV19 and J usage is TRBJ1-1, with 11 nucleotides matching TRBD1. Germline V gives CDR1 LNHDA, CDR2 SQIVND (reference sequence). This CDR3 is 15 amino acids long. V dropped 1 base and J dropped 6; count of bases not matched to a gene: 4.

This clonotype came up many times. Here the CDR3 DNA reads TGTGCCAGCAGTCGTGCGGGGCCTAGGCGAGATACGCAGTATTTT. This sequence encodes CASSRAGPRRDTQYF. The chain recombines TRBV28 with TRBJ2-3, with D possibly TRBD2 on 6 matching bases. Trimming removed 5 bases at V and 5 bases at J, with 17 bases between. Germline assignment: CDR1 MDHEN and CDR2 SYDVKM. The CDR3 covers 15 residues. The full variable domain, with the rest looked up from reference TRBV28 and TRBJ2-3, is DVKVTQSSRYLVKRTGEKVFLECVQDMDHENMFWYRQDPGLGLRLIYFSYDVKMKEKGDIPEGYSVSREKKERFSLILESASTNQTSMYLCASSRAGPRRDTQYFGPGTRLTVL.

V is TRBV12-3 or TRBV12-4 and J is TRBJ2-7, with D unclear. The CDR3 consists of 12 residues. Deletions cut 6 bases from V and 4 bases from J, with 10 bases between. As DNA, the CDR3 is TGTGCCAGCAGCTTTACCCAGTACGAGCAGTACTTC. The encoded protein is CASSFTQYEQYF.

V and J are TRBV28 and TRBJ2-5; the D gene could be TRBD1 or TRBD2 (6 bases each). Per the germline V gene, CDR1 is MDHEN and CDR2 is SYDVKM. The CDR3 totals 15 residues. V lost 2 bases to trimming and J lost 3 bases, with 13 bases between them. This CDR3 reads CASSLRTGAKETQYF. As DNA, the CDR3 is TGTGCCAGCAGTTTAAGGACGGGGGCCAAAGAGACCCAGTACTTC.

Only a few counts were recorded for this clonotype. The genes are TRBV7-8 and TRBJ2-3; TRBD2 might be the D (6 bases). The CDR3 is 14 residues long. Trimming took off 5 bases at V and 6 bases at J, with 15 bases between the two ends. Germline CDR1 is SGHVS and CDR2 is FQNEAQ. CDR3: CASSAPGVRDTQYF. The CDR3 DNA sequence: TGTGCCAGCAGCGCACCGGGGGTAAGGGATACGCAGTATTTT.

The chain recombines TRBV2 with TRBJ2-7; D uncertain. V lost 7 bases and J 7 bases, leaving 20 bases between the germline ends. The CDR3 is 14 amino acids. From germline, CDR1 is SNHLY and CDR2 FYNNEI. The CDR3 region is CASNRYAQVDEQYF. The CDR3 nucleotides read TGTGCCAGCAACCGCTATGCCCAGGTCGATGAGCAGTACTTC.

Only a few counts were recorded for this clonotype. V is TRBV6-1 and J is TRBJ2-1, with D possibly matching TRBD2 (7 bases). V was pared by 2 bases and J by 6 bases, with 26 bases between. The CDR3 sequence is 19 residues long. Germline CDR1 is MNHNS and CDR2 is SASEGT. CDR3 coding DNA: TGTGCCAGCAGTGAACGGGTGGTGGGCGGGGGCCTGGGTTCCAATGAGCAGTTCTTC. It specifies CASSERVVGGGLGSNEQFF.

This clonotype was observed at least ten times. The DNA for the CDR3 is TGCGCCAGCAGCCACCTCCTGGCCCTAAAGAGAGGGACTGAAGCTTTCTTT. It codes for CASSHLLALKRGTEAFF. The chain recombines TRBV4-1 with TRBJ1-1; no reliable D call. The ends were cut back, 3 bases at V and 5 bases at J, with 22 bases in the middle. This CDR3 contains 17 residues. The germline V gene encodes CDR1 MGHRA and CDR2 YSYEKL.

As regards this clonotype: A much larger clone differs from this one at a single base, so this may be a read error. This sequence joins TRBV20-1 and TRBJ2-4, with D possibly matching TRBD2 (7 bases). Germline-derived CDR1 and CDR2 are DFQATT and SNEGSKA (reference sequence). The CDR3 length is 15 residues. The CDR3 loop is CSTRDRGGVKNIQYF. CDR3 DNA: TGCAGTACTAGAGATCGAGGGGGGGTCAAAAACATTCAGTACTTC.

This clonotype was seen at least ten times. This chain links TRBV6-1 with TRBJ1-5; tentatively, D is TRBD1 (6 bases). The CDR3 consists of 12 residues. Looked up from germline, CDR1 is MNHNS and CDR2 is SASEGT. V gave up 6 bases and J gave up 7 bases, with 10 bases separating them. DNA of the CDR3: TGTGCCAGCAGGCAGGGGCGGCAGCCCCAGCATTTT. Protein sequence: CASRQGRQPQHF.